This T cell receptor beta chain was found in a study of shared clonotypes between healthy human individuals. Overall study findings and caveats: Memory subsets had estimated richness that was generally smaller than that of naive subsets. With a handful of donors compared, around 5.4% of naive CD4 clonotypes were shared. Read depth was anticipated to influence clonotype sharing among donors.

Authors' processing steps: ImmunoSEQ yielded junction-only sequences lacking quality scores, so filtering differed. TCRdb keeps only in-frame clones here, not all; method: immunoSEQ multiplex PCR. V and J calls and clone size are those listed in that table; D and trimming were worked out from the DNA. The profile shows 190,000 or so clones, about 66% of them singletons. CDR3 length equals 14 residues. Germline CDR1 reads SGHRS; CDR2 reads YFSETQ. The V end lost 0 bases, the J end lost 1 base, and 7 bases lay between the germline ends. With respect to this clone: What it recognizes is unknown. The identical CDR3 is also encoded by other nucleotide sequences in the sample.

This chain connects TRBV5-1 to TRBJ2-5, with D possibly being TRBD2 (5 bases). The specimen sequenced was memory CD4+ T cells sorted from blood. The subset is: CD45RA-negative fraction. The sequence came from a man aged 25-40 years in good health. The CDR3 region has the DNA TGCGCCAGCAGCTTGGGTGGGAGCCAAGAGACCCAGTACTTC. This translates into CASSLGGSQETQYF.